Detailed here is one TCR beta chain. Its specificity is unknown. Other DNA sequences in this specimen translate into the identical CDR3. The CDR3 spans 12 residues. Germline V CDR1 and CDR2: SGDLS, YYNGEE. V gave up 0 bases and J gave up 7 bases, with 5 bases separating them. This sample stems from a study of shared clonotypes between healthy human individuals. Study outcomes and limitations: Only blood was sampled; tissue repertoires likely differ.

Profiled with immunoSEQ multiplex PCR; TCRdb holds only in-frame clones, not every one. The sample consists of a few million clones, approximately 94% of them appearing once. The V and J genes are TRBV9 and TRBJ2-1; no reliable D call. The sample was naive CD4+ T cells sorted from blood. Subset described: CD45RA+ positively selected. The receptor was derived from a man younger than 35 in good health. The CDR3 sequence: CASSVDGNEQFF. In DNA, the CDR3 is TGTGCCAGCAGCGTAGATGGGAATGAGCAGTTCTTC.